Below, 11 T cell receptor beta chains from the same sample are listed, as sequenced in a study of metastatic and nonmetastatic thyroid tumors (dated by TCRdb to 2020 to 2021). Before undergoing thyroid surgery, none of the patients had been given any kind of treatment. The library was made by PCR. TCRdb shows the sequencer as Illumina HiSeq 4000. The public reads were run again by TCRdb, first through fastp at Q25 and then through MiXCR, and only productive beta chains were kept. For this sample there are around 70,000 clones; around 18% appear just once. 10% to 15% of the sample is taken by the ten largest. The sequencing sample was made of blood. These receptor sequences come from a female donor with papillary thyroid cancer or a benign thyroid nodule (not recorded which). Some clones in this sample may be carry-over from other donors' samples.

This clone was detected ten times or more. The chain carries TRBV5-6 and TRBJ1-2; no reliable D call. CDR3 length: 13 residues. Per the germline V gene, CDR1 is SGHDT and CDR2 is YYEEEE. V lost 0 bases, J lost 2 bases, and 5 bases lay in between. The CDR3 DNA reads as TGTGCCAGCAGCTTGGTAGGAAACTATGGCTACACCTTC. Encoded protein: CASSLVGNYGYTF.

Ten or more counts support this clone. This chain uses TRBV4-1 with TRBJ2-1; D possibly corresponds to TRBD2 (6 bases). CDR1 MGHRA and CDR2 YSYEKL come from the germline V gene. V was pared by 1 base and J by 7 bases, with 23 bases between. The CDR3 is 18 residues long. The DNA for the CDR3 is TGCGCCAGCAGCCAAGTGAGCACCTGGCGGGACTCCATGAATGAGCAGTTCTTC. Protein: CASSQVSTWRDSMNEQFF.

This clone is termed medium-sized (0.01 to 0.1%). The chain is built from TRBV30 and TRBJ2-2; D not certain. V gave up 5 bases and J gave up 4 bases, with 8 bases separating them. From germline, CDR1 is GTSNPN and CDR2 SVGIG (reference sequence). The CDR3 totals 12 residues. The CDR3 region is CAWGASTGELFF. The CDR3 region has the DNA TGTGCCTGGGGTGCAAGCACCGGGGAGCTGTTTTTT.

Only a few counts were recorded for this clone. The chain has TRBV27 and TRBJ2-7, with D possibly matching TRBD2 (6 bases). Germline CDR1 is MNHEY and CDR2 is SMNVEV (reference sequence). The CDR3 is 14 amino acids. Between the trimmed V and J ends, which lost 5 bases and 6 bases, there was a span of 17 bases. CDR3 sequence (DNA): TGTGCCAGCAGTCGAAACCGGGACTCCCTCGAGCAGTACTTC. Its translation is CASSRNRDSLEQYF.

The table lists this clone with many counts. The rearrangement links TRBV28 to TRBJ2-5; 9 bases align to TRBD2. The CDR3 extends over 12 amino acids. The germline V gene has CDR1 MDHEN and CDR2 SYDVKM. Germline trimming cut 8 bases from V and 5 bases from J; bases unmatched to any gene: 3. The DNA of the CDR3 is TGTGCCAGCGGCGGGAGGGGTGAGACCCAGTACTTC. Protein sequence: CASGGRGETQYF.

The chain has TRBV19 and TRBJ1-6, with D uncertain. The V and J ends lost 3 bases and 8 bases respectively, with 23 bases between them. Germline V lookup: CDR1 LNHDA, CDR2 SQIVND (reference sequence). The CDR3 covers 18 residues. CDR3 protein: CASSMSIEVPPFDSPLHF. CDR3 sequence (DNA): TGTGCCAGTAGTATGAGTATTGAGGTCCCTCCGTTTGATTCACCCCTCCACTTT. Full variable domain (missing parts from reference TRBV19 and TRBJ1-6): DGGITQSPKYLFRKEGQNVTLSCEQNLNHDAMYWYRQDPGQGLRLIYYSQIVNDFQKGDIAEGYSVSREKKESFPLTVTSAQKNPTAFYLCASSMSIEVPPFDSPLHFGNGTRLTVT.

This clone occurred a few times. With a much larger clone just one base away, this may be a read error. The rearrangement joins TRBV9 to TRBJ1-3; D gene uncertain. The length of the CDR3 is 11 residues. CDR1 and CDR2 from the germline V gene are SGDLS and YYNGEE. The CDR3 region has the DNA TGTGCCATCAGCGTGGGAAACACCATATATTTT. This gives the protein CAISVGNTIYF.

The chain couples TRBV7-8 to TRBJ2-2; maybe TRBD1 (6 bases). V dropped 2 bases and J dropped 6 bases, with 16 bases sitting between them. Germline V gene sequence: CDR1 SGHVS, CDR2 FQNEAQ. The CDR3 spans 16 residues. The CDR3 DNA reads as TGTGCCAGCAGCTTATGGGACCAGGGGATATCCGGGGAGCTGTTTTTT. It translates to CASSLWDQGISGELFF.

In the case of this clone: This may arise from a read error, as a much more abundant clone is one base away. J is TRBJ1-1 and V is TRBV20-1; possible D gene TRBD1, 5 bases. This CDR3 is built from 11 residues. Per the germline V gene, CDR1 is DFQATT and CDR2 is SNEGSKA (reference sequence). Trimming shortened V by 7 bases and J by 8 bases, and 14 bases separated the two germline ends. Here the CDR3 DNA reads TGCAGTGTGGACGTGGGGCTGGAAGCTTTCTTT. This gives the protein CSVDVGLEAFF.

This clone was seen ten or more times. The rearrangement joins TRBV15 to TRBJ1-1; the D gene is possibly TRBD1 (6 bases). CDR1 is LNHNV, CDR2 YYDKDF, per germline (reference sequence). The V end was cut by 5 bases, the J end by 9 bases, with 19 bases between. The CDR3 covers 14 residues. CDR3 bases: TGTGCCACCAGCTACAGAGCATGGGGGGGGCAAGCTTTCTTT. Translating it yields CATSYRAWGGQAFF.

The V and J genes are TRBV28 and TRBJ2-7, with 9 bases aligning to TRBD1. V gave up 6 bases and J gave up 3 bases; unmatched junction bases: 15. The CDR3 loop spans 17 amino acids. CDR1 and CDR2 from the germline V gene are MDHEN and SYDVKM. CDR3 sequence (DNA): TGTGCCAGCAGCTCTGGGACAGGGCGTTTGTTTTTCTACGAGCAGTACTTC. Amino acids: CASSSGTGRLFFYEQYF.